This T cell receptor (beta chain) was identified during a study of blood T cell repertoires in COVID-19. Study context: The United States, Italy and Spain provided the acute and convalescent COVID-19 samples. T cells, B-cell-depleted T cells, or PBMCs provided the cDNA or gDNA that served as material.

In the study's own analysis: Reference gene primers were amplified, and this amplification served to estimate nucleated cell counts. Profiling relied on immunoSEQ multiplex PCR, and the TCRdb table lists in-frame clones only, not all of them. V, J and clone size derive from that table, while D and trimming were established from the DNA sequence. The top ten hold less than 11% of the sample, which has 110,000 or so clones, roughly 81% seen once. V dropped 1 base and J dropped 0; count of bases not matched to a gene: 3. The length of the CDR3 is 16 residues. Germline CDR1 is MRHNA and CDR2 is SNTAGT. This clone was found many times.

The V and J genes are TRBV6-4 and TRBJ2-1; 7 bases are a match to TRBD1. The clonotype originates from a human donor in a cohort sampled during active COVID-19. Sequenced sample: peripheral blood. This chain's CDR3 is CASSDWGQSSYNEQFF. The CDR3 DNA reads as TGTGCCAGCAGTGACTGGGGACAGAGCTCCTACAATGAGCAGTTCTTC.